One T cell receptor beta chain is described in this entry. There is no known antigen for this receptor. No base quality information exists; no much larger clone differs at one position. V gives up 4 bases and J gives up 0 bases, and the segment between their germline ends measures 4 bases. The CDR3, from cysteine to phenylalanine, totals 13 residues. Of the read, only the CDR3 DNA is kept; its 39 bases are in frame from base 1. CDR1 and CDR2, looked up from the germline V gene (reference sequence), are MNHEY and SMNVEV. The data were taken from a study of shared clonotypes between healthy human individuals (dated by TCRdb to the early 2020s). A note on the overall study: The cohort comprised two women and a few men aged 18 to 49 years. For each donor, CD4 naive and CD4 memory were each run on three plates, CD8 naive on two plates, and CD8 memory on one plate. The study deeply sequenced blood TCR repertoires of five healthy adults to estimate repertoire size and the extent of clonotype sharing between individuals. Libraries were prepared and TCR repertoires were sequenced by different laboratories using diverse techniques, in order to increase sequencing depth and limit assay-specific biases. Each donor's leukapheresis produced roughly between roughly 0.85 and 9.5 billion PBMCs. Beyond this particular receptor, the publication reports: Incomplete sequencing was indicated by rarefaction of sorted-subset datasets, despite the large sequencing depth. Sampling was restricted to blood, and TCR repertoires in tissues likely differ from the TCR repertoires found in blood. When a handful of donors were compared, the shared fraction of clonotypes was about 5.4% for naive CD4, approximately 3.3% for naive CD8, about 2.4% for memory CD4, and approximately 0.4% for memory CD8. The small number of donors limited the genetic and exposure-history diversity represented. Pairwise subsampling indicated that sequencing depth was expected to affect the degree of clonotype sharing among donors. Clonotypes shared by all four sorted-subset donors showed higher generation probabilities than non-shared clonotypes. Naive subsets generally had larger estimated clonotype richness than memory subsets did.

CD8 naive samples were obtained by positive selection for CCR7 among CD45RO-negative cells, yielding a CD45RA+CCR7+ population from which TemRA cells were excluded. Healthy HIV-negative adults with no recently reported acute infections or vaccinations were included as donors. Only Caucasian adults living in Nashville, Tennessee, USA were represented among the donors. After blood collection by leukapheresis, PBMCs were isolated using Ficoll-Histopaque density gradient centrifugation and then cryopreserved in the vapor phase of liquid nitrogen. Analytical flow cytometry was used to check the purity and quantity of each magnetically sorted T cell population. Genomic DNA was isolated from every sorted fraction and measured by UV absorbance on a Nanodrop 2000c. Using the deep immunoSEQ assay, TCR CDR3 regions were amplified from genomic DNA by multiplex PCR. For each cell subset, the extracted genomic DNA was distributed evenly across all wells of several immunoSEQ 96-well plates, and each plate served as one replicate. For sorted subsets, each replicate PCR was loaded with approximately 200 ng genomic DNA, equivalent to 30,000 or so T cell genomes. Purified libraries were measured with a Qubit 3.0 fluorometer, size-checked on a Bioanalyzer 2100, and measured again with the KAPA Library Quantification kit. Each immunoSEQ 96-well plate was sequenced on its own single-read 150-cycle Illumina NextSeq 550 flow cell. In the authors' own workflow: Because the immunoSEQ output held only junctional sequences and lacked quality scores, the filtering could not match the filtering applied to full-length reads. To assign V/J genes and CDR3, sequences were annotated using PyIR, a Python wrapper for IgBLAST v1.9, with IMGT germline references. Any read was removed if the V/J assignment was weak (E-value above 1e-6), the CDR3 was missing, or the read contained stop codons, out-of-frame junctions, or ambiguous translated residues. V3J clonotypes were defined as sequences sharing an identical inferred V gene, J gene, and CDR3 amino acid sequence. Percentage overlap between repertoires was computed as shared unique clonotypes divided by the size of the smaller repertoire. Three approaches were used to assess repertoire richness: RTK rarefaction, the Chao1 estimator, and Recon v2.1 estimates of unobserved clonotypes. OLGA was used to compute generation probabilities for all TCRbeta clonotypes that the gDNA method yielded from four donors. The source is immuneACCESS, and TCRdb retained only in-frame sequences with V and J called. Part of the clones is not carried over; for the studies checked, unresolved V genes explain less than half of this, and the remainder is unexplained. From that table come the V and J calls and clone size; the DNA was used to work out D and trimming. The sample table contains hundreds of thousands of clones; only one count was recorded for 80% to 95% of them. The biggest ten clones account for approximately 25% of the sample.

Here the chain combines TRBV27 and TRBJ1-5; no D segment can be confidently identified. The material sequenced was naive CD8+ T cells sorted from blood. What this sample's cell subset or site label stands for: CD45RA+CCR7+. This clonotype originated in a man under 40 in good health. The CDR3 reads as follows: CASSSASNQPQHF. The nucleotides read TGTGCCAGCAGTTCAGCTAGCAATCAGCCCCAGCATTTT.